Following are 15 T cell receptor beta chains from one sample sequenced in a study of cytomegalovirus exposure and HLA in healthy donors (TCRdb year 2017). The library relied on the immunoSEQ multiplex PCR assay. The multiplex PCR relied on a mix of 60 forward primers for TCR Vbeta segments and 13 reverse primers for TCR Jbeta segments. TCRdb limited this immuneACCESS table to in-frame rearrangements with V and J called. A share of clones is missing; checked studies link under half to unresolved V genes, and the rest is unexplained. Counted in this sample were approximately 82,000 clones; around 76% of them appeared once. The top ten hold 6% to 8% of the sample. The sequencing sample was made of PBMCs. These TCRs come from a woman aged 45-60 years in good health and CMV-seropositive.

Remarks on this clone: The junction shows a germline mismatch at one end, possibly a read error. The gene calls are TRBV25-1 and TRBJ2-7; no firm D call. Germline CDR1 MGHDK, CDR2 SYGVNS. The CDR3 covers 11 residues. CDR3 DNA: TGTGCCAGCAGTTACTCCTACGGGCAGTACTTC. It codes for CASSYSYGQYF.

The chain carries TRBV2 and TRBJ1-5; 9 nucleotides match TRBD1. V gave up 5 bases and J gave up 4 bases; unmatched junction bases: 3. Germline V gene lookup returns CDR1 SNHLY and CDR2 FYNNEI. The CDR3 spans 14 residues. Written as DNA, the CDR3 is TGTGCCAGCAGTACGGGACAGGGAAATCAGCCCCAGCATTTT. The encoded protein is CASSTGQGNQPQHF.

CDR3 protein: CASSAQPRMNTEAFF. The CDR3 nucleotides read TGTGCCAGCAGCGCACAGCCCAGGATGAACACTGAAGCTTTCTTT. The rearrangement joins TRBV9 to TRBJ1-1; D gene uncertain. V was clipped by 3 bases and J by 0 bases, with 12 bases between them. Germline V gene sequence: CDR1 SGDLS, CDR2 YYNGEE. This CDR3 spans 15 amino acids. Complete variable domain (other parts from reference TRBV9 and TRBJ1-1): DSGVTQTPKHLITATGQRVTLRCSPRSGDLSVYWYQQSLDQGLQFLIQYYNGEERAKGNILERFSAQQFPDLHSELNLSSLELGDSALYFCASSAQPRMNTEAFFGQGTRLTVV.

V gene TRBV18 combines with J gene TRBJ1-5; TRBD1 agrees at 9 bases. Germline V gene data show CDR1 as KGHSH and CDR2 as LQKENI. V was pared by 3 bases and J by 5 bases, with 2 bases of the junction left unmatched. This CDR3 spans 14 amino acids. This CDR3 is CASSPGTGHQPQHF. In nucleotides, the CDR3 is TGTGCCAGCTCACCTGGGACAGGGCATCAGCCCCAGCATTTT.

The rearrangement joins TRBV28 to TRBJ1-5, with unresolved D. The CDR3 runs 13 residues. With 3 bases removed from V and 7 bases from J, the gap between germline ends came to 10 bases. CDR1 and CDR2 (germline): MDHEN, SYDVKM. The CDR3 DNA reads as TGTGCCAGCAGTTTTGGTGGGCAGCAGCCCCAGCATTTT. Translation: CASSFGGQQPQHF.

This chain uses TRBV2 with TRBJ1-5; D is unresolved. Trimming cost V 1 base and J 4 bases, with 5 bases left between them. Germline V CDR1 and CDR2: SNHLY, FYNNEI. The CDR3 is made up of 13 amino acids. The CDR3 here is CASSEGNNQPQHF. The CDR3 nucleotides are TGTGCCAGCAGTGAAGGTAATAATCAGCCCCAGCATTTT.

V is TRBV19 and J is TRBJ2-7; 11 nucleotides agree with TRBD1. The CDR3 contains 16 residues. The V gene end was trimmed by 4 bases and the J gene end by 2 bases; junction bases not matched to a gene: 7. The V gene's germline CDR1 is LNHDA and CDR2 SQIVND (reference sequence). The CDR3 DNA sequence: TGTGCCAGTAGTACGACCGGGACAGGGGGTGCCTACGAGCAGTACTTC. Translation: CASSTTGTGGAYEQYF.

The chain recombines TRBV9 with TRBJ1-2, with D uncertain. CDR1 and CDR2 (germline): SGDLS, YYNGEE. The V end was cut by 4 bases, the J end by 0 bases, with 16 bases between. This CDR3 is 16 amino acids long. The DNA of the CDR3 is TGTGCCAGCAGCCGAGACCTAGCAGCCTCTAACTATGGCTACACCTTC. It encodes CASSRDLAASNYGYTF.

The chain is built from TRBV11-3 and TRBJ2-1; TRBD2 aligns across 8 bases. The CDR3 sequence is 17 residues long. CDR1 and CDR2 from the germline V gene are SGHNT and YENEEA. Unmatched junction bases numbered 10, after V lost 5 bases and J lost 1 base. The CDR3 coding sequence is TGTGCCAGCAGCGCATGGGCCAAGCGGGAGTCCTACAATGAGCAGTTCTTC. It encodes CASSAWAKRESYNEQFF. The variable domain in full, with the rest retrieved from reference TRBV11-3 and TRBJ2-1, is EAGVVQSPRYKIIEKKQPVAFWCNPISGHNTLYWYLQNLGQGPELLIRYENEEAVDDSQLPKDRFSAERLKGVDSTLKIQPAELGDSAVYLCASSAWAKRESYNEQFFGPGTRLTVL.

The chain carries TRBV9 and TRBJ2-3; 7 bases map to TRBD2. The CDR3 is 16 residues long. V was pared by 4 bases and J by 2 bases, with 10 bases of the junction left unmatched. Germline V gene data show CDR1 as SGDLS and CDR2 as YYNGEE. The CDR3 here is CASSPSLAALTDTQYF. CDR3 nucleotide sequence: TGTGCCAGCAGCCCCTCCCTAGCGGCCCTCACAGATACGCAGTATTTT.

This sequence joins TRBV7-8 and TRBJ2-3; tentatively, D is TRBD2 (6 bases). The CDR3 is 16 residues long. The germline CDR1 and CDR2 sequences are SGHVS and FQNEAQ. Trimming took off 5 bases at V and 2 bases at J, with 17 bases between the two ends. CDR3 DNA: TGTGCCAGCAGCCCCCTTTACAGCGGGTACACAGATACGCAGTATTTT. It translates to CASSPLYSGYTDTQYF.

The chain links TRBV10-2 to TRBJ2-3; D is unclear. V was pared by 5 bases and J by 4 bases, with 7 bases between. Per the germline V gene, CDR1 is WSHSY and CDR2 is SAAADI. This CDR3 has 12 residues. CDR3 sequence reads: CASSLVADTQYF. In DNA, the CDR3 is TGCGCCAGCAGTTTGGTAGCAGATACGCAGTATTTT.

The chain has TRBV30 and TRBJ2-7; perhaps TRBD2 as D (5 bases). Trimming pared 4 bases from V and 3 bases from J, leaving 10 bases between. Germline assignment: CDR1 GTSNPN and CDR2 SVGIG (reference sequence). The CDR3 loop spans 12 amino acids. The CDR3 bases are TGTGCCTGGACCAGAGGACTCTACGAGCAGTACTTC. Its translation: CAWTRGLYEQYF.

This clone has a single count. The CDR3 loop is CASSSRQGSNEQYF. DNA for the CDR3: TGTGCCAGCAGCTCCAGACAGGGTTCCAACGAGCAGTACTTC. This chain links TRBV11-3 with TRBJ2-7, with 7 bases aligning to TRBD1. In germline, CDR1 is SGHNT, CDR2 YENEEA. CDR3 length: 14 amino acids. Unmatched junction bases numbered 8, after V lost 4 bases and J lost 5 bases.

This clone was counted a single time. The chain is built from TRBV30 and TRBJ2-1; 7 bases map to TRBD2. CDR1 is GTSNPN and CDR2 is SVGIG in the germline V gene (reference sequence). CDR3 length: 16 amino acids. The trim removed 0 bases at V and 2 bases at J, leaving 7 bases unmatched. The chain's CDR3 is CAWSVLGSGAYNEQFF. The CDR3 DNA is TGTGCCTGGAGTGTACTAGGAAGCGGGGCCTACAATGAGCAGTTCTTC.